These 7 T cell receptor beta chains were all obtained from the same sample, sequenced in a study of shared clonotypes between healthy human individuals. Assay used: immunoSEQ multiplex PCR; TCRdb lists only in-frame clones, some missing. Of some 2,000,000 clones in the sample, approximately 96% are singletons; the top ten hold 0.1% to 0.15%. Sequenced sample: naive CD4+ T cells sorted from blood. Subset here: CD45RA+ positively selected. These receptors were obtained from a young man in good health.

V usage is TRBV7-2 and J usage is TRBJ2-7, with 9 bases fitting TRBD2. The CDR3 loop spans 17 amino acids. Trimming at V came to 2 bases and at J to 0 bases, leaving 8 bases not matched to a gene. Germline assignment: CDR1 SGHTA and CDR2 FQGNSA. The CDR3 DNA is TGTGCCAGCAGCTTATTCGGTGCGGGAGGGAGCTCCTACGAGCAGTACTTC. This sequence encodes CASSLFGAGGSSYEQYF. The entire variable domain, with the rest obtained from reference TRBV7-2 and TRBJ2-7, is as follows: GAGVSQSPSNKVTEKGKDVELRCDPISGHTALYWYRQSLGQGLEFLIYFQGNSAPDKSGLPSDRFSAERTGGSVSTLTIQRTQQEDSAVYLCASSLFGAGGSSYEQYFGPGTRLTVT.

The table lists this clone with a few counts. The chain links TRBV16 to TRBJ1-2; D not certain. The CDR3 spans 13 residues. V lost 8 bases and J 5 bases, leaving 15 bases between the germline ends. From germline, CDR1 is KGHSY and CDR2 FQNENV. The DNA for the CDR3 is TGTGCCAGCGCGGGTTTGATGACGTATGGCTACACCTTC. Encoded protein: CASAGLMTYGYTF. Combining the CDR3 with reference TRBV16 and TRBJ1-2 gives the whole variable domain GEEVAQTPKHLVRGEGQKAKLYCAPIKGHSYVFWYQQVLKNEFKFLISFQNENVFDETGMPKERFSAKCLPNSPCSLEIQATKLEDSAVYFCASAGLMTYGYTFGSGTRLTVV.

The V and J genes are TRBV5-1 and TRBJ1-2, with D uncertain. Between the trimmed V and J ends, which lost 2 bases and 8 bases, there was a span of 13 bases. Germline V gene lookup returns CDR1 SGHRS and CDR2 YFSETQ. CDR3 length equals 13 residues. DNA of the CDR3: TGCGCCAGCAGCTTCGATAGGGAAAAGGGCTACACCTTC. Its translation is CASSFDREKGYTF.

Details on this clone: Other DNA sequences in the sample encode the same CDR3. The chain couples TRBV2 to TRBJ2-1; 9 nucleotides line up with TRBD2. CDR1 and CDR2 from the germline V gene are SNHLY and FYNNEI. The CDR3 covers 14 residues. The V gene end was trimmed by 2 bases and the J gene end by 4 bases; junction bases not matched to a gene: 0. CDR3 DNA sequence: TGTGCCAGCAGTGAACTAGCGGGGTACAATGAGCAGTTCTTC. Its translation: CASSELAGYNEQFF.

In this sample, this clone turned up once. The CDR3, as DNA: TGTGCCAGTAGTATTCAGAGGCGGCCCCTAGGCAATGAGCAGTTCTTC. Its protein is CASSIQRRPLGNEQFF. The chain couples TRBV19 to TRBJ2-1; D is undetermined. V lost 3 bases to trimming and J lost 6 bases, with 18 bases between them. This CDR3 has 16 residues. Germline CDR1 and CDR2: LNHDA and SQIVND (reference sequence).

This sequence joins TRBV19 and TRBJ1-3; D is possibly TRBD1 (5 bases). V lost 10 bases to trimming and J lost 0 bases, with 19 bases between them. Germline V gives CDR1 LNHDA, CDR2 SQIVND (reference sequence). CDR3 length equals 16 residues. The CDR3 nucleotides are TGTGCCACCACCGGGGCCCCCTTCTTCTCTGGAAACACCATATATTTT. It yields the protein CATTGAPFFSGNTIYF.

The chain carries TRBV7-2 and TRBJ2-7; D is ambiguous. The CDR3 runs 13 residues. V lost 1 base, J lost 7 bases, and 11 bases lay in between. Germline V gene sequence: CDR1 SGHTA, CDR2 FQGNSA. The CDR3 is CASSLEPPGEQYF. In DNA form, the CDR3 reads TGTGCCAGCAGCTTAGAGCCACCCGGGGAGCAGTACTTC.